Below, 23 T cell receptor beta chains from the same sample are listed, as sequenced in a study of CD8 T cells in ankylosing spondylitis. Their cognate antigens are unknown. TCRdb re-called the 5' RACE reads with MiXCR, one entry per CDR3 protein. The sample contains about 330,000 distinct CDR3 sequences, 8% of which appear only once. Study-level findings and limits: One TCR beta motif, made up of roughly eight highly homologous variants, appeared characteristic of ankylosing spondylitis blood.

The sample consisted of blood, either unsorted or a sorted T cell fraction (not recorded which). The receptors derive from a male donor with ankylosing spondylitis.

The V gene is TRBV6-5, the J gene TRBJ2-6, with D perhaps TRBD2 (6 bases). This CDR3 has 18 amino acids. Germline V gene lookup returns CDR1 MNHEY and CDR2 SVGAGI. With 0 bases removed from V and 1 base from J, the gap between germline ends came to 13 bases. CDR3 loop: CASSYSRDGRSGANVLTF. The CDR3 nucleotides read TGTGCCAGCAGTTACTCGCGGGACGGACGATCTGGGGCCAACGTCCTGACTTTC.

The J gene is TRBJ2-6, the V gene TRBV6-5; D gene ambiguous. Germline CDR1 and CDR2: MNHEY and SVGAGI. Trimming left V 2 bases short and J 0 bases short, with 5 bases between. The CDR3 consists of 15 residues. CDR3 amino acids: CASSYSHSGANVLTF. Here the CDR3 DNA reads TGTGCCAGCAGTTACAGTCACTCTGGGGCCAACGTCCTGACTTTC.

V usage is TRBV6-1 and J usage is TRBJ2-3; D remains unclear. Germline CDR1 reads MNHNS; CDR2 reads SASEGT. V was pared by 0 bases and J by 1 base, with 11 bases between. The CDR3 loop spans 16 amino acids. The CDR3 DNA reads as TGTGCCAGCAGTGAAGCCTGGAGACTTGGCACAGATACGCAGTATTTT. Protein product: CASSEAWRLGTDTQYF.

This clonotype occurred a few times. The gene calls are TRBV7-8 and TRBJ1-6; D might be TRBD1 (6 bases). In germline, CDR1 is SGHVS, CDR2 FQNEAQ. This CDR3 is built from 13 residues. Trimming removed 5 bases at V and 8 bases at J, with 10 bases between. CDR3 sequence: CASSPHRDSPLHF. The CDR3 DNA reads TGTGCCAGCAGCCCCCACAGGGATTCACCCCTCCACTTT.

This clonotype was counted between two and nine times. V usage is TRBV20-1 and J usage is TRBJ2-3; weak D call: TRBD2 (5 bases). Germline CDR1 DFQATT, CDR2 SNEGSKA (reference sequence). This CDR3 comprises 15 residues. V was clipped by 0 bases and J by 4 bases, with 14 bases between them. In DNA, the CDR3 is TGCAGTGCTAGAGATCTAGCTAGCAGGTCAGATACGCAGTATTTT. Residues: CSARDLASRSDTQYF.

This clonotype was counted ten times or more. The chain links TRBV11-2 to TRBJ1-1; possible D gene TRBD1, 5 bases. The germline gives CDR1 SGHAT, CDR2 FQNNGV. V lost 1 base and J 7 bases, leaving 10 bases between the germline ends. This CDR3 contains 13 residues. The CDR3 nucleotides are TGTGCCAGCAGCTTAGCGAGGCAGGGTGAAGCTTTCTTT. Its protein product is CASSLARQGEAFF.

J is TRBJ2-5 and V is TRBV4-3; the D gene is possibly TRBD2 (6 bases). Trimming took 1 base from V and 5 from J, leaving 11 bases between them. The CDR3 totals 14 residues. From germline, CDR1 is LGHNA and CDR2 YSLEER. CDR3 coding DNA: TGCGCCAGCAGCCAAGGGACTAACGTTGAGACCCAGTACTTC. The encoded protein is CASSQGTNVETQYF.

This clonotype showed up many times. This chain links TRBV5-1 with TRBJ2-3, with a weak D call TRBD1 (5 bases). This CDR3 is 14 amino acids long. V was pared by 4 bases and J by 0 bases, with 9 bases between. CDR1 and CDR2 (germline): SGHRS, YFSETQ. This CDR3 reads CASSPQASTDTQYF. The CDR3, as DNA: TGCGCCAGCAGCCCACAGGCTAGCACAGATACGCAGTATTTT.

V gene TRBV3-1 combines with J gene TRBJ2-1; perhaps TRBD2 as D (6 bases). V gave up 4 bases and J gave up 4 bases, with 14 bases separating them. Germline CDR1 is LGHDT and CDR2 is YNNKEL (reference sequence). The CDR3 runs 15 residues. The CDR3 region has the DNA TGTGCCAGCAGCCCCCTAGCGCCGGGTTACAATGAGCAGTTCTTC. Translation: CASSPLAPGYNEQFF.

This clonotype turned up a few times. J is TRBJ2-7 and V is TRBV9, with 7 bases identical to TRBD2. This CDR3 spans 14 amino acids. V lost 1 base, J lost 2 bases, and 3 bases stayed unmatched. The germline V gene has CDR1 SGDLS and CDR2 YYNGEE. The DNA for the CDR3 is TGTGCCAGCAGCGTACTAGCGGAGACCTACGAGCAGTACTTC. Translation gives CASSVLAETYEQYF.

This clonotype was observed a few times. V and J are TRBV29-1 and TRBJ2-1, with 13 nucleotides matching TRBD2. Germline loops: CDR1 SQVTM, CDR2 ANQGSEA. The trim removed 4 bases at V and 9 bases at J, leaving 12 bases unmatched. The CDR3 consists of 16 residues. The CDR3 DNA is TGCAGCGTTGCCCCGAGAGGACTAGCGGGAGAGGGTGAGCAGTTCTTC. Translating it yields CSVAPRGLAGEGEQFF.

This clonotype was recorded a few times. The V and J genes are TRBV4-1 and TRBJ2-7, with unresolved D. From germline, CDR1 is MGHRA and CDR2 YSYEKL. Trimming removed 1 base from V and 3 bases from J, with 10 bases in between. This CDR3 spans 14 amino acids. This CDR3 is CASSQVQSYYEQYF. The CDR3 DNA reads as TGCGCCAGCAGCCAAGTACAGAGTTACTACGAGCAGTACTTC.

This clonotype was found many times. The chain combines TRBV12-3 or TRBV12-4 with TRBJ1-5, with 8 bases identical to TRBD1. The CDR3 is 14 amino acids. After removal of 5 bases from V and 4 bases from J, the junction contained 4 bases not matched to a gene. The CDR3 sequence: CASSQQGGNQPQHF. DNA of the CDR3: TGTGCCAGCAGTCAACAGGGGGGGAATCAGCCCCAGCATTTT.

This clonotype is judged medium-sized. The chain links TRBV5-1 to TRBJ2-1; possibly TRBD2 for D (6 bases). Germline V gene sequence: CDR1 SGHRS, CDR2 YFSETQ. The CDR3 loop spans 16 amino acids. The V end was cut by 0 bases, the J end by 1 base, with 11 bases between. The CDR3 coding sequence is TGCGCCAGCAGCTTGGCCCAGGGAGGTTCCTACAATGAGCAGTTCTTC. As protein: CASSLAQGGSYNEQFF.

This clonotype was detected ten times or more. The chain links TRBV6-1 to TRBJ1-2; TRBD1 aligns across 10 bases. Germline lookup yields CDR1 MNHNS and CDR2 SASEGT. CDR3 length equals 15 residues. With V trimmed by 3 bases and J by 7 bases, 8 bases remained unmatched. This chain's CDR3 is CASSETGTGDLGYTF. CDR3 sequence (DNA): TGTGCCAGCAGTGAGACCGGGACAGGGGACCTTGGCTACACCTTC.

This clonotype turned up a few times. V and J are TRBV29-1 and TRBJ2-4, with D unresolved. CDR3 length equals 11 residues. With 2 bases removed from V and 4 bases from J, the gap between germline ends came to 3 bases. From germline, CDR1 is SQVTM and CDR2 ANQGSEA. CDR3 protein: CSVEQKNIQYF. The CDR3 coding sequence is TGCAGCGTTGAACAGAAAAACATTCAGTACTTC.

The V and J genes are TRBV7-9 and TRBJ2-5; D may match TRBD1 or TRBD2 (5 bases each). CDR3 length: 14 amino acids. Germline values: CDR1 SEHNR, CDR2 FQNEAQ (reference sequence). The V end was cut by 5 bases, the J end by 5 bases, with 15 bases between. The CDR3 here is CASSQSSGTETQYF. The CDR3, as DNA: TGTGCCAGCAGCCAATCCTCAGGGACGGAGACCCAGTACTTC.

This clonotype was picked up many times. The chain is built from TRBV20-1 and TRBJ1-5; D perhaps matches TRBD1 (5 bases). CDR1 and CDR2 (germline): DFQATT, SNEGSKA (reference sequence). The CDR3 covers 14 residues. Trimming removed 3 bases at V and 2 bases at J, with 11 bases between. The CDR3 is CSASKGYGNQPQHF. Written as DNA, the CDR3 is TGCAGTGCTAGTAAGGGGTATGGCAATCAGCCCCAGCATTTT.

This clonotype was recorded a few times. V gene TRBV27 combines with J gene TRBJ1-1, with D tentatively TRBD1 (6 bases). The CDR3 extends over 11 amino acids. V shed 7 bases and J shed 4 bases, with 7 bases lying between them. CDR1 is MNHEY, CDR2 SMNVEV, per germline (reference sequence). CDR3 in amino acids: CASKGVTEAFF. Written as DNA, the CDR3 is TGTGCCAGCAAGGGGGTCACTGAAGCTTTCTTT.

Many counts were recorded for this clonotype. Here the CDR3 DNA reads TGTGCCATCGGTGTCTCCTACGAGCAGTACTTC. Protein: CAIGVSYEQYF. The chain carries TRBV2 and TRBJ2-7; no clear D gene. The germline V gene has CDR1 SNHLY and CDR2 FYNNEI. V was clipped by 10 bases and J by 0 bases, with 7 bases between them. The CDR3 spans 11 residues.

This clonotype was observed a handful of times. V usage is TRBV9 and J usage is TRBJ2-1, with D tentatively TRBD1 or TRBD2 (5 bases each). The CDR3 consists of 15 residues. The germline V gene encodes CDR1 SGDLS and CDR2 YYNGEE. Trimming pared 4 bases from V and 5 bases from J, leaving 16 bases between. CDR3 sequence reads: CASSLIDGANNEQFF. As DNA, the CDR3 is TGTGCCAGCAGCCTGATTGACGGGGCAAACAATGAGCAGTTCTTC.

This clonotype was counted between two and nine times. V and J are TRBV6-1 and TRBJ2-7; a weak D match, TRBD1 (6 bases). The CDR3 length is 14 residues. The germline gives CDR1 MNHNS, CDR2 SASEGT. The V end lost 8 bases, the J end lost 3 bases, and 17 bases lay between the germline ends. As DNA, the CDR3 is TGTGCCAGCGGGGGCACGGACACGAGCTACGAGCAGTACTTC. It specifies CASGGTDTSYEQYF.

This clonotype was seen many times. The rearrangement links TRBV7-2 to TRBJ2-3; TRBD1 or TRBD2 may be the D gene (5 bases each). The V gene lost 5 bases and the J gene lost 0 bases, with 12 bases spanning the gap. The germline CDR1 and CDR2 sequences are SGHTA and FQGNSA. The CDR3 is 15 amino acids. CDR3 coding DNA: TGTGCCAGCAGCCGGGACGGTGCTAGCACAGATACGCAGTATTTT. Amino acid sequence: CASSRDGASTDTQYF.